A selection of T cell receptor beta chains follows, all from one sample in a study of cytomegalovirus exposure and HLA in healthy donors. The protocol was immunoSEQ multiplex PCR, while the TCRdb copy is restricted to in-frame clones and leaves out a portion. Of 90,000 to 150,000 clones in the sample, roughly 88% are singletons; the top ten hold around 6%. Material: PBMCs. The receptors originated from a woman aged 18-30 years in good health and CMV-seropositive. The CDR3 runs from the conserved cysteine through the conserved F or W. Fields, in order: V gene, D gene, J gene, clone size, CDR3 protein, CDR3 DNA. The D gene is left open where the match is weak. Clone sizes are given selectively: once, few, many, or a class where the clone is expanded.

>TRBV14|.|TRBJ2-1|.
CASSPGTSYNEQFF
TGTGCCAGCAGCCCCGGGACATCCTACAATGAGCAGTTCTTC
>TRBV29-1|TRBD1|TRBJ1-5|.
CSVGGTDPNQPQHF
TGCAGCGTTGGGGGGACAGACCCTAATCAGCCCCAGCATTTT
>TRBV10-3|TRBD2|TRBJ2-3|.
CAISESSGGGFTQYF
TGTGCCATCAGTGAGTCGAGTGGCGGGGGGTTTACGCAGTATTTT
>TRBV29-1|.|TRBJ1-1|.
CLGRDLNTEAFF
TGCCTCGGTCGGGACTTAAACACTGAAGCTTTCTTT
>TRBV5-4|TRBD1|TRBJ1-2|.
CASTPGQAYGYTF
TGTGCCAGCACCCCAGGACAGGCGTATGGCTACACCTTC
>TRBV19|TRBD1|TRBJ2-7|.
CASSRDRMRPSYEQYF
TGTGCCAGTAGCCGGGACAGAATGAGACCCTCCTACGAGCAGTACTTC
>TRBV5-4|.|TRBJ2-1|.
CASSLDKEQFF
TGTGCCAGCAGCTTAGACAAGGAGCAGTTCTTC
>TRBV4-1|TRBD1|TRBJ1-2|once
CASSQEAGTVYGYTF
TGCGCCAGCAGCCAAGAGGCCGGGACAGTCTATGGCTACACCTTC
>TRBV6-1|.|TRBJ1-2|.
CASSGEQGPYGYTF
TGTGCCAGCAGTGGAGAACAGGGACCCTATGGCTACACCTTC
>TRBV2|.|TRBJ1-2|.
CASSQEAYGYTF
TGTGCCAGCAGCCAAGAGGCCTATGGCTACACCTTC
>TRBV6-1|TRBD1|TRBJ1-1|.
CASSGQGQGTASNTEAFF
TGTGCCAGCAGTGGACAGGGACAGGGAACGGCCTCCAACACTGAAGCTTTCTTT
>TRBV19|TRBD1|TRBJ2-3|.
CASSPTGSPTDTQYF
TGTGCCAGTAGCCCGACAGGGAGCCCCACAGATACGCAGTATTTT
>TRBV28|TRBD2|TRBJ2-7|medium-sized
CASSFPLAGGHEQYF
TGTGCCAGCAGTTTTCCTCTAGCGGGAGGCCACGAGCAGTACTTC
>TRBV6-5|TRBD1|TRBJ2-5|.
CASSYLTGEETQYF
TGTGCCAGCAGTTACCTTACAGGGGAAGAGACCCAGTACTTC
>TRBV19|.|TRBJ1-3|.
CASSNPLSGNTIYF
TGTGCCAGTAGTAATCCTTTATCTGGAAACACCATATATTTT
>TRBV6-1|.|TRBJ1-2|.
CASHTEPNYGYTF
TGTGCCAGTCACACAGAGCCTAACTATGGCTACACCTTC
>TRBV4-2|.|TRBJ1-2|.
CASSQDLKGLGYGYTF
TGTGCCAGCAGCCAAGATTTAAAGGGGCTGGGCTATGGCTACACCTTC
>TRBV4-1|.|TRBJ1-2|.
CASSQEKPSRTF
TGCGCCAGCAGCCAAGAGAAACCGTCCAGGACCTTC
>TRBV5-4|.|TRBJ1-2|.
CASSSFGQGYGYTF
TGTGCCAGCAGCTCGTTCGGTCAGGGATATGGCTACACCTTC
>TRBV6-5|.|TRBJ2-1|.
CASSPIVTGFQFF
TGTGCCAGCAGCCCCATAGTTACGGGATTTCAGTTCTTC
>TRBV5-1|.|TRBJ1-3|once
CASSLSGFGNTIYF
TGCGCCAGCAGCTTGTCAGGGTTTGGAAACACCATATATTTT
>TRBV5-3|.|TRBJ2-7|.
CARSKGLYEQYF
TGTGCCAGAAGCAAGGGACTCTACGAGCAGTACTTC
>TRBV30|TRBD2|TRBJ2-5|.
CAWSGVAGVQETQYF
TGTGCCTGGAGTGGTGTAGCGGGGGTGCAAGAGACCCAGTACTTC
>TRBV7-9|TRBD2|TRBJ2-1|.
CASSLTSGTDEQFF
TGTGCCAGCAGCTTGACTAGCGGGACGGATGAGCAGTTCTTC
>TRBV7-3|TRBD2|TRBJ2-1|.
CASSSQGVAGGTEQFF
TGTGCCAGCAGCTCCCAGGGAGTAGCGGGGGGGACTGAGCAGTTCTTC
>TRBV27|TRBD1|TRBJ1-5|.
CASSLNRGQPQHF
TGTGCCAGCAGTTTGAACAGGGGGCAGCCCCAGCATTTT
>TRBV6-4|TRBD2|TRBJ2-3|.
CASSEGSGGVTDTQYF
TGTGCCAGCAGTGAAGGGAGCGGGGGAGTCACAGATACGCAGTATTTT
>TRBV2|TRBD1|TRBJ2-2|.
CASSGDRATTGELFF
TGTGCCAGCAGTGGGGACAGGGCCACCACCGGGGAGCTGTTTTTT
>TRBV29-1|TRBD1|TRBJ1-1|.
CSVRARDRGIVKGTEAFF
TGCAGCGTTCGAGCCCGGGACAGGGGAATCGTTAAGGGCACTGAAGCTTTCTTT
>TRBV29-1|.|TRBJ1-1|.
CSVERTLNTEAFF
TGCAGCGTTGAACGGACACTCAACACTGAAGCTTTCTTT
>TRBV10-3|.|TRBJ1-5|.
CAISVALRQPQHF
TGTGCCATCAGTGTCGCTCTGAGGCAGCCCCAGCATTTT
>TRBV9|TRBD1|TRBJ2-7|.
CASSATGGYEQYF
TGTGCCAGCAGCGCGACAGGGGGTTATGAGCAGTACTTC
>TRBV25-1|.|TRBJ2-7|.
CASSGQGLSYEQYF
TGTGCCAGCAGCGGCCAGGGATTATCCTACGAGCAGTACTTC
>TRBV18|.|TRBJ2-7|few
CASSPTGSAYEQYF
TGTGCCAGCTCACCAACAGGTTCTGCCTACGAGCAGTACTTC
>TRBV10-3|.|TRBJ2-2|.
CAVGRSGGAGELFF
TGTGCCGTCGGTCGGTCTGGAGGCGCCGGGGAGCTGTTTTTT
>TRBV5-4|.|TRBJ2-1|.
CASSLARGSYNEQFF
TGTGCCAGCAGCCTAGCGAGGGGCAGCTACAATGAGCAGTTCTTC
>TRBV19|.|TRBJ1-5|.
CASSIVGGNQPQHF
TGTGCCAGTAGTATAGTTGGAGGTAATCAGCCCCAGCATTTT
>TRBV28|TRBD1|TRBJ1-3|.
CASSLSGTGGNTIYF
TGTGCCAGCAGTTTATCAGGGACAGGTGGAAACACCATATATTTT
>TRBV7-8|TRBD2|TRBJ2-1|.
CASSLGLAGVWGQFF
TGTGCCAGCAGCCTGGGACTAGCGGGAGTTTGGGGGCAGTTCTTC
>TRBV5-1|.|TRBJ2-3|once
CASSLWGTSTDTQYF
TGCGCCAGCAGCTTGTGGGGGACTAGCACAGATACGCAGTATTTT
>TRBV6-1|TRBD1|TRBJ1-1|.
CASRLSHDREAEAFF
TGTGCCAGCAGATTATCACACGACAGGGAGGCTGAAGCTTTCTTT
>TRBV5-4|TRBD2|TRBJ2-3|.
CASSRTSGGPDTQYF
TGTGCCAGCAGCCGGACTAGCGGGGGGCCAGATACGCAGTATTTT
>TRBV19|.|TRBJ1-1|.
CASSWEADSTEAFF
TGTGCCAGTAGTTGGGAGGCCGATAGCACTGAAGCTTTCTTT
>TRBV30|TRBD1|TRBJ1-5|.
CAWRGQGSNQPQHF
TGTGCCTGGAGGGGACAGGGTAGCAATCAGCCCCAGCATTTT
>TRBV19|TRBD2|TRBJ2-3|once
CASSTQREMADTQYF
TGTGCCAGTAGTACTCAGCGGGAGATGGCAGATACGCAGTATTTT
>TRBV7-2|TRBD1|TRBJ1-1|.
CASSPPQGAYGAFF
TGTGCCAGCAGCCCACCACAGGGGGCATACGGAGCTTTCTTT
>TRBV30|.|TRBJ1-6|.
CAWTGGNSPLHF
TGTGCCTGGACAGGAGGGAATTCACCCCTCCACTTT